The rows below give T cell receptor beta chains drawn from one sample of a study of blood T cell repertoires in COVID-19. TCRdb's table, derived via immunoSEQ multiplex PCR, lists solely in-frame clones and lacks some. The sample includes about 480,000 clones, around 89% of them seen just once. Sequencing was carried out using PBMCs or T cells enriched from blood (not recorded which). The receptor set was obtained from a middle-aged woman who had recovered from COVID-19. CDR3s include the opening cysteine and the closing phenylalanine or tryptophan. The D gene is left open where the match is weak. Some rows mark clone size as missing; the rest say once, few, many or name a class of expanded clone.

j_gene: TRBJ2-1; v_gene: TRBV4-2; abundance: few; d_gene: TRBD2; CDR3aa: CASSQTSGSSYNEQFF; CDR3nt: TGTGCCAGCAGCCAAACTAGCGGGAGCTCCTACAATGAGCAGTTCTTC
j_gene: TRBJ1-5; v_gene: TRBV20-1; abundance: -; d_gene: -; CDR3aa: CSASLRGNGGQPQHF; CDR3nt: TGCAGTGCTAGTCTTCGGGGTAATGGTGGTCAGCCCCAGCATTTT
j_gene: TRBJ1-1; v_gene: TRBV19; abundance: -; d_gene: -; CDR3aa: CASSNPRGVDTEAFF; CDR3nt: TGTGCCAGTAGTAACCCCAGGGGTGTTGACACTGAAGCTTTCTTT
j_gene: TRBJ1-5; v_gene: TRBV5-4; abundance: -; d_gene: TRBD1; CDR3aa: CASSPDRGEDQPQHF; CDR3nt: TGTGCCAGCAGTCCGGACAGGGGGGAAGATCAGCCCCAGCATTTT
j_gene: TRBJ1-2; v_gene: TRBV3-1/TRBV3-2; abundance: -; d_gene: -; CDR3aa: CASSHPGGPANYGYTF; CDR3nt: TGTGCCAGCAGCCACCCTGGAGGGCCAGCTAACTATGGCTACACCTTC
j_gene: TRBJ1-2; v_gene: TRBV30; abundance: -; d_gene: -; CDR3aa: CAWSAGGSGGYTF; CDR3nt: TGTGCCTGGAGTGCCGGGGGGAGTGGTGGCTACACCTTC
j_gene: TRBJ2-7; v_gene: TRBV3-1/TRBV3-2; abundance: few; d_gene: -; CDR3aa: CASSQDKGSAFSYEQYF; CDR3nt: TGTGCCAGCAGCCAAGATAAGGGTAGCGCTTTCTCCTACGAGCAGTACTTC
j_gene: TRBJ1-2; v_gene: TRBV27; abundance: -; d_gene: TRBD1; CDR3aa: CASSLFGTVHGYTF; CDR3nt: TGTGCCAGCAGTTTATTCGGGACAGTCCATGGCTACACCTTC
j_gene: TRBJ2-5; v_gene: TRBV6-5; abundance: -; d_gene: -; CDR3aa: CASSYRRDPGETQYF; CDR3nt: TGTGCCAGCAGTTACAGGCGGGATCCGGGAGAGACCCAGTACTTC
j_gene: TRBJ1-1; v_gene: TRBV5-1; abundance: -; d_gene: TRBD1; CDR3aa: CASSLTGDTEAFF; CDR3nt: TGCGCCAGCAGCTTGACAGGGGACACTGAAGCTTTCTTT
j_gene: TRBJ1-4; v_gene: TRBV3-1/TRBV3-2; abundance: -; d_gene: -; CDR3aa: CASSQDPQGWSEKLFF; CDR3nt: TGTGCCAGCAGCCAAGATCCGCAGGGGTGGAGTGAAAAACTGTTTTTT
j_gene: TRBJ1-1; v_gene: TRBV9; abundance: -; d_gene: TRBD1; CDR3aa: CASSVAGQGRTEAFF; CDR3nt: TGTGCCAGCAGCGTGGCCGGACAGGGTCGAACTGAAGCTTTCTTT
j_gene: TRBJ2-7; v_gene: TRBV25-1; abundance: -; d_gene: -; CDR3aa: CASNRDSYEQYF; CDR3nt: TGTGCCAGTAACCGCGACAGCTACGAGCAGTACTTC
j_gene: TRBJ2-3; v_gene: TRBV9; abundance: -; d_gene: -; CDR3aa: CASSPRARLASTDTQYF; CDR3nt: TGTGCCAGCAGCCCCCGGGCCCGGCTAGCGAGCACAGATACGCAGTATTTT
j_gene: TRBJ2-1; v_gene: TRBV19; abundance: -; d_gene: TRBD2; CDR3aa: CASSIGPGLAGSFYEQFF; CDR3nt: TGTGCCAGTAGTATAGGCCCGGGACTAGCGGGAAGCTTCTATGAGCAGTTCTTC
j_gene: TRBJ2-3; v_gene: TRBV4-3; abundance: -; d_gene: -; CDR3aa: CASSQRRTDTQYF; CDR3nt: TGCGCCAGCAGCCAACGCCGGACAGATACGCAGTATTTT
j_gene: TRBJ1-1; v_gene: TRBV3-1/TRBV3-2; abundance: -; d_gene: -; CDR3aa: CASSPQGNKNTEAFF; CDR3nt: TGTGCCAGCAGTCCTCAGGGAAACAAGAACACTGAAGCTTTCTTT
j_gene: TRBJ2-3; v_gene: TRBV3-1/TRBV3-2; abundance: -; d_gene: TRBD1; CDR3aa: CASSETGGASDTQYF; CDR3nt: TGTGCCAGCAGCGAAACAGGGGGCGCTAGTGATACGCAGTATTTT
j_gene: TRBJ1-5; v_gene: TRBV30; abundance: -; d_gene: -; CDR3aa: CAWSVGRDKNQPQHF; CDR3nt: TGTGCCTGGAGTGTCGGGCGGGATAAAAATCAGCCCCAGCATTTT
j_gene: TRBJ1-4; v_gene: TRBV21-1; abundance: once; d_gene: -; CDR3aa: CASSKYEQGINPTNEKLFF; CDR3nt: TGTGCCAGCAGCAAATACGAACAGGGAATAAACCCAACTAATGAAAAACTGTTTTTT
j_gene: TRBJ1-1; v_gene: TRBV5-1; abundance: -; d_gene: -; CDR3aa: CASSLGGVGGNTEAFF; CDR3nt: TGCGCCAGCAGCTTGGGTGGTGTGGGGGGAAACACTGAAGCTTTCTTT
j_gene: TRBJ2-7; v_gene: TRBV9; abundance: -; d_gene: TRBD1; CDR3aa: CARVPGQRSNEQYF; CDR3nt: TGTGCCAGAGTTCCGGGACAGAGGAGCAACGAGCAGTACTTC
j_gene: TRBJ2-7; v_gene: TRBV5-5; abundance: -; d_gene: TRBD2; CDR3aa: CASSLGLAGVGYEQYF; CDR3nt: TGTGCCAGCAGCCTCGGACTAGCGGGAGTTGGGTACGAGCAGTACTTC
j_gene: TRBJ2-7; v_gene: TRBV7-9; abundance: -; d_gene: -; CDR3aa: CASSRVGGTYEQYF; CDR3nt: TGTGCCAGCAGCCGGGTGGGGGGTACCTACGAGCAGTACTTC
j_gene: TRBJ2-3; v_gene: TRBV10-3; abundance: -; d_gene: TRBD1; CDR3aa: CAIKKDRGSPDTQYF; CDR3nt: TGTGCCATCAAGAAGGACAGGGGGTCCCCAGATACGCAGTATTTT
j_gene: TRBJ1-5; v_gene: TRBV19; abundance: -; d_gene: -; CDR3aa: CASSAPAGGLRNQPQHF; CDR3nt: TGTGCCAGTAGTGCCCCCGCGGGAGGTCTCCGCAATCAGCCCCAGCATTTT
j_gene: TRBJ1-2; v_gene: TRBV11-2; abundance: -; d_gene: -; CDR3aa: CASSLEVAYGYTF; CDR3nt: TGTGCCAGCAGCTTAGAGGTAGCCTATGGCTACACCTTC
j_gene: TRBJ2-1; v_gene: TRBV4-3; abundance: -; d_gene: TRBD2; CDR3aa: CASSPLAGPYNEQFF; CDR3nt: TGCGCCAGCAGCCCACTAGCGGGACCCTACAATGAGCAGTTCTTC
j_gene: TRBJ1-5; v_gene: TRBV5-8; abundance: once; d_gene: TRBD1; CDR3aa: CASSLVSTGGQPQHF; CDR3nt: TGTGCCAGCAGCTTGGTCTCGACAGGGGGTCAGCCCCAGCATTTT
j_gene: TRBJ2-3; v_gene: TRBV7-9; abundance: -; d_gene: TRBD2; CDR3aa: CASSPGAGVVTDTQYF; CDR3nt: TGTGCCAGCAGCCCCGGGGCGGGAGTGGTAACAGATACGCAGTATTTT
j_gene: TRBJ2-1; v_gene: TRBV7-8; abundance: -; d_gene: TRBD2; CDR3aa: CASSPGLAGSSYNEQFF; CDR3nt: TGTGCCAGCAGCCCAGGACTAGCGGGGAGCTCCTACAATGAGCAGTTCTTC
j_gene: TRBJ2-5; v_gene: TRBV7-2; abundance: -; d_gene: TRBD2; CDR3aa: CASSSFPRGGARETQYF; CDR3nt: TGTGCCAGCAGCTCCTTCCCTCGGGGGGGGGCTAGGGAGACCCAGTACTTC
j_gene: TRBJ1-4; v_gene: TRBV2; abundance: -; d_gene: TRBD1; CDR3aa: CASIGTGTEKLFF; CDR3nt: TGTGCCAGCATTGGGACAGGGACTGAAAAACTGTTTTTT
j_gene: TRBJ1-1; v_gene: TRBV3-1/TRBV3-2; abundance: few; d_gene: -; CDR3aa: CASSHRDTEAFF; CDR3nt: TGTGCCAGCAGCCATCGGGACACTGAAGCTTTCTTT
j_gene: TRBJ1-1; v_gene: TRBV5-1; abundance: -; d_gene: TRBD1; CDR3aa: CASRDGQGGTEAFF; CDR3nt: TGCGCCAGCAGAGATGGACAGGGCGGCACTGAAGCTTTCTTT
j_gene: TRBJ1-1; v_gene: TRBV6-2/TRBV6-3; abundance: once; d_gene: -; CDR3aa: CASSYSGRGNTEAFF; CDR3nt: TGTGCCAGCAGTTACTCGGGTCGGGGGAACACTGAAGCTTTCTTT
j_gene: TRBJ2-3; v_gene: TRBV28; abundance: -; d_gene: TRBD2; CDR3aa: CASSFLPLAGEQDTQYF; CDR3nt: TGTGCCAGCAGTTTCCTCCCGCTAGCGGGAGAACAAGATACGCAGTATTTT
j_gene: TRBJ1-1; v_gene: TRBV19; abundance: -; d_gene: TRBD1; CDR3aa: CASILTGETFF; CDR3nt: TGTGCCAGTATACTGACAGGGGAAACTTTCTTT
j_gene: TRBJ2-1; v_gene: TRBV7-2; abundance: -; d_gene: TRBD2; CDR3aa: CASSPGTSGGSYNEQFF; CDR3nt: TGTGCCAGCAGCCCCGGGACTAGCGGGGGCTCCTACAATGAGCAGTTCTTC
j_gene: TRBJ2-7; v_gene: TRBV20-1; abundance: -; d_gene: -; CDR3aa: CSAKLAYEQYF; CDR3nt: TGCAGTGCTAAGCTCGCCTACGAGCAGTACTTC
j_gene: TRBJ2-5; v_gene: TRBV7-9; abundance: -; d_gene: -; CDR3aa: CASSSWALSQETQYF; CDR3nt: TGTGCCAGCAGTTCGTGGGCATTATCCCAAGAGACCCAGTACTTC
j_gene: TRBJ1-1; v_gene: TRBV6-2/TRBV6-3; abundance: -; d_gene: -; CDR3aa: CASSFRGWVTEAFF; CDR3nt: TGTGCCAGCAGTTTTCGGGGGTGGGTCACTGAAGCTTTCTTT
j_gene: TRBJ2-2; v_gene: TRBV28; abundance: -; d_gene: TRBD2; CDR3aa: CASRGGLAGAWTGELFF; CDR3nt: TGTGCCAGCAGGGGCGGACTAGCGGGAGCGTGGACCGGGGAGCTGTTTTTT
j_gene: TRBJ1-1; v_gene: TRBV7-9; abundance: -; d_gene: TRBD1; CDR3aa: CASSSLDRGTEAFF; CDR3nt: TGTGCCAGCAGCTCATTGGACAGGGGAACTGAAGCTTTCTTT
j_gene: TRBJ2-2; v_gene: TRBV15; abundance: -; d_gene: TRBD2; CDR3aa: CATSRRTSGRSTGELFF; CDR3nt: TGTGCCACCAGCAGGAGGACTAGCGGGAGATCAACCGGGGAGCTGTTTTTT
j_gene: TRBJ2-2; v_gene: TRBV11-2; abundance: once; d_gene: -; CDR3aa: CASSLRGVAGPNTGELFF; CDR3nt: TGTGCCAGCAGCCTCAGGGGCGTAGCGGGCCCGAACACCGGGGAGCTGTTTTTT